Following are 9 T cell receptor beta chains from one sample sequenced in a study of cytomegalovirus exposure and HLA in healthy donors. PCR employed 60 Vbeta and 13 Jbeta primers. Measured with immunoSEQ multiplex PCR; TCRdb has only the in-frame clones, and not every one. This table has some 130,000 clones, about 78% appearing once. The sequencing input was PBMCs. Receptors originate from a female donor in good health and CMV-seronegative.

V is TRBV13 and J is TRBJ1-1; D unclear. CDR1 PRHDT and CDR2 FYEKMQ come from the germline V gene (reference sequence). Deletions cut 2 bases from V and 5 bases from J, with 9 bases between. The CDR3 runs to 13 residues. The CDR3 sequence: CASSLTARTEAFF. CDR3 bases: TGTGCCAGCAGCTTAACGGCTAGGACTGAAGCTTTCTTT. The complete variable domain, with remaining parts taken from reference TRBV13 and TRBJ1-1, reads AAGVIQSPRHLIKEKRETATLKCYPIPRHDTVYWYQQGPGQDPQFLISFYEKMQSDKGSIPDRFSAQQFSDYHSELNMSSLELGDSALYFCASSLTARTEAFFGQGTRLTVV.

The chain couples TRBV7-8 to TRBJ2-1, with 7 bases fitting TRBD1. After removal of 5 bases from V and 11 bases from J, the junction contained 6 bases not matched to a gene. The CDR3 runs to 12 residues. Per the germline V gene, CDR1 is SGHVS and CDR2 is FQNEAQ. CDR3 residues: CASSARTGQQFF. Here the CDR3 DNA reads TGTGCCAGCAGCGCGCGGACAGGACAGCAGTTCTTC.

This clone has only a few counts. V usage is TRBV7-3 and J usage is TRBJ2-4; 7 nucleotides agree with TRBD1. V was clipped by 5 bases and J by 1 base; unmatched bases: 20. The CDR3 sequence is 20 residues long. Looked up from germline, CDR1 is SGHTA and CDR2 is FQGTGA. CDR3 residues: CASSPRQGLEVESAKNIQYF. The CDR3 DNA is TGTGCCAGCAGCCCGCGACAGGGTCTGGAAGTTGAATCGGCCAAAAACATTCAGTACTTC.

This sequence joins TRBV7-8 and TRBJ2-7; 9 bases are shared with TRBD2. The ends lost 6 bases at V and 3 bases at J; junction bases unmatched: 6. Germline V gene data show CDR1 as SGHVS and CDR2 as FQNEAQ. CDR3 length: 14 amino acids. CDR3 bases: TGTGCCAGCAGTCCTAGCGGGACCAACTACGAGCAGTACTTC. Translating gives CASSPSGTNYEQYF.

This chain joins TRBV28 and TRBJ1-2; D gene ambiguous. The CDR3 totals 13 residues. Germline V gene sequence: CDR1 MDHEN, CDR2 SYDVKM. V gave up 10 bases and J gave up 7 bases, with 19 bases separating them. The CDR3 bases are TGTGCCACCGCGGTGTTTGGGGAGGCTGGCTACACCTTC. Its protein is CATAVFGEAGYTF.

The sample holds a few counts of this clone. The chain recombines TRBV7-9 with TRBJ2-5, with D perhaps TRBD1 (5 bases). The CDR3 covers 14 residues. Trimming cost V 1 base and J 4 bases, with 10 bases left between them. Germline V gene data show CDR1 as SEHNR and CDR2 as FQNEAQ (reference sequence). CDR3 sequence (DNA): TGTGCCAGCAGCTTAGAGATAGGGGCAGAGACCCAGTACTTC. It codes for CASSLEIGAETQYF.

The chain joins TRBV19 to TRBJ1-2; 10 bases are a match to TRBD1. The CDR3 covers 15 residues. Germline trimming cut 3 bases from V and 8 bases from J; bases unmatched to any gene: 9. CDR1 and CDR2 (germline): LNHDA, SQIVND (reference sequence). CDR3 nucleotide sequence: TGTGCCAGTAGTATCGCTGACAGGGGGCTACGAGGCTACACCTTC. This encodes CASSIADRGLRGYTF.

The table lists this clone with a few counts. This chain connects TRBV7-2 to TRBJ2-5, with a tentative D call TRBD1 (5 bases). This CDR3 is 14 amino acids long. V was shortened by 3 bases and J by 1 base, with 9 bases between the two germline ends. Germline CDR1 reads SGHTA; CDR2 reads FQGNSA. The CDR3 DNA is TGTGCCAGCAGCTTCGACAGTCTCCAAGAGACCCAGTACTTC. Amino acids: CASSFDSLQETQYF.

Written as DNA, the CDR3 is TGTGCCAGCAGCGCGGGGACTAGACAGGAGCAGTTCTTC. This sequence encodes CASSAGTRQEQFF. The rearrangement uses TRBV11-3 and TRBJ2-1, with 8 bases identical to TRBD2. Germline CDR1 is SGHNT and CDR2 is YENEEA. Trimming removed 5 bases from V and 10 bases from J; junction bases left unmatched: 7. There are 13 residues in the CDR3.